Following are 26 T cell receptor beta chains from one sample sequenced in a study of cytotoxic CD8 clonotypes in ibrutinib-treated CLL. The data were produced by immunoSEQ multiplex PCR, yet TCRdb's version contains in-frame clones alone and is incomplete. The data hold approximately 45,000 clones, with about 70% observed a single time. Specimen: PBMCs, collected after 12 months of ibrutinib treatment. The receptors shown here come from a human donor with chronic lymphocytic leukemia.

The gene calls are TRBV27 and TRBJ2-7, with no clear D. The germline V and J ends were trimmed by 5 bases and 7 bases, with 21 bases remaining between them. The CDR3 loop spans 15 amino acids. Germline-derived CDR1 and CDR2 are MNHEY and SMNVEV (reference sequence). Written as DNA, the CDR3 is TGTGCCAGCAGTCCAACCCCTACTTCCCGCTTAGAGCAGTACTTC. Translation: CASSPTPTSRLEQYF.

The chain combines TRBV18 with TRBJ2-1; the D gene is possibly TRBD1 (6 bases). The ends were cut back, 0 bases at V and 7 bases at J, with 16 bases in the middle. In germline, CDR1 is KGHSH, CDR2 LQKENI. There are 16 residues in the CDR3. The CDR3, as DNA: TGTGCCAGCTCACCACCGGCGGCAGGGGTGGTTAATGAGCAGTTCTTC. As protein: CASSPPAAGVVNEQFF.

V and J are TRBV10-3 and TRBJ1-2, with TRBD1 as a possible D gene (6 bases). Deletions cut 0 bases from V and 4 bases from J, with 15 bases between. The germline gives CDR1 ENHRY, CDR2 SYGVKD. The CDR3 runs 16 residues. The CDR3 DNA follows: TGTGCCATCAGTGAGTCGAGGGGGAGGGCCGGCTATGGCTACACCTTC. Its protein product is CAISESRGRAGYGYTF.

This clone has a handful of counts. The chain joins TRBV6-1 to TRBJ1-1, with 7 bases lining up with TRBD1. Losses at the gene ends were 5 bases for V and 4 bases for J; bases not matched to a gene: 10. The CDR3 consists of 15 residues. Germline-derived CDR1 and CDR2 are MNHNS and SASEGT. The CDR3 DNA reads TGTGCCAGCAGTCCTTGGGAGGGGGCCTTCACTGAAGCTTTCTTT. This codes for CASSPWEGAFTEAFF.

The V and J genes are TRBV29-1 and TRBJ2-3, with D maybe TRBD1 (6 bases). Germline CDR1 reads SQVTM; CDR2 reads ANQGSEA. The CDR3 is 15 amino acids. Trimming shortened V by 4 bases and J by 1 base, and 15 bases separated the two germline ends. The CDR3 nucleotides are TGCAGCGTTGGGCCGGACAGTGGGGGCACAGATACGCAGTATTTT. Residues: CSVGPDSGGTDTQYF.

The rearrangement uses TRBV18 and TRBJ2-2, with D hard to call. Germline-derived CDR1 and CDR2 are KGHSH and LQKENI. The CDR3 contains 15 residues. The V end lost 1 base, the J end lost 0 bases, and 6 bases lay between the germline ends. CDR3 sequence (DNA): TGTGCCAGCTCACCACTAAACACGAACACCGGGGAGCTGTTTTTT. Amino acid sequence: CASSPLNTNTGELFF. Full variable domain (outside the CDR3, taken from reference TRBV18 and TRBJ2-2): NAGVMQNPRHLVRRRGQEARLRCSPMKGHSHVYWYRQLPEEGLKFMVYLQKENIIDESGMPKERFSAEFPKEGPSILRIQQVVRGDSAAYFCASSPLNTNTGELFFGEGSRLTVL.

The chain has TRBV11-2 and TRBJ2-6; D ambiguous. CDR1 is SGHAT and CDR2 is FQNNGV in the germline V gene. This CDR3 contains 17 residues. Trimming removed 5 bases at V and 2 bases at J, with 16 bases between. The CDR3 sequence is CASSPSSVRAGANVLTF. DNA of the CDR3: TGTGCCAGCAGCCCAAGCTCAGTACGGGCTGGGGCCAACGTCCTGACTTTC.

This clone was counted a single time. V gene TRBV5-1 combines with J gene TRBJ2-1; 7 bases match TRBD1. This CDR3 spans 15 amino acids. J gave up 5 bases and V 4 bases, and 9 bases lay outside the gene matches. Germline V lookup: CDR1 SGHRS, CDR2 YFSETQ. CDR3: CASSRDSGGHNEQFF. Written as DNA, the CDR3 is TGCGCCAGCAGCCGGGACAGTGGAGGACACAATGAGCAGTTCTTC.

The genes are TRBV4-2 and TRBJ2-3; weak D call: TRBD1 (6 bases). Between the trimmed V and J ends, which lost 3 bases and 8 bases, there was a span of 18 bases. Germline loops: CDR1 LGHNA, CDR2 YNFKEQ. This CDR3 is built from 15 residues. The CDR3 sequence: CASSQHLDRRGTQYF. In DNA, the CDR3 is TGTGCCAGCAGCCAGCATTTAGACAGGCGAGGTACGCAGTATTTT.

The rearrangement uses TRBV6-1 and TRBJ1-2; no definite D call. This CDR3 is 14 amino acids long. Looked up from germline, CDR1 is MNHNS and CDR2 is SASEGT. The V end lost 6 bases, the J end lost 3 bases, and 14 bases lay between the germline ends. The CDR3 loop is CASRAPWRDYGYTF. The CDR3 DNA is TGTGCCAGCAGAGCACCCTGGAGAGACTATGGCTACACCTTC.

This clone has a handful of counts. The CDR3 region has the DNA TGTGCCAGCTCACCGGCCGGCAGTAACTATGGCTACACCTTC. Translation gives CASSPAGSNYGYTF. The gene calls are TRBV18 and TRBJ1-2, with D uncertain. The V gene's germline CDR1 is KGHSH and CDR2 LQKENI. V was cut by 3 bases and J by 1 base, with 9 bases left in between. The CDR3 length is 14 residues.

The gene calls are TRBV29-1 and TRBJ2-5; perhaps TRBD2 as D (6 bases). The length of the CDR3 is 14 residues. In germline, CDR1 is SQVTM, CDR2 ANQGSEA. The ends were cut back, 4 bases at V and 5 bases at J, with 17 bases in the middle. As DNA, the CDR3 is TGCAGCGTTGCCTACCCGGGGGTCTGGGAGACCCAGTACTTC. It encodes CSVAYPGVWETQYF.

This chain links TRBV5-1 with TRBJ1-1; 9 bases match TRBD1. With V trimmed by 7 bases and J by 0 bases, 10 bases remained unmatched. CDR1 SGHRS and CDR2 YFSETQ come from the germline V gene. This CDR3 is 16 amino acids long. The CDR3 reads CASGEQGQGLNTEAFF. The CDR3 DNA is TGCGCCAGCGGAGAACAGGGACAGGGCTTGAACACTGAAGCTTTCTTT. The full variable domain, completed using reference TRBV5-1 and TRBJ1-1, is KAGVTQTPRYLIKTRGQQVTLSCSPISGHRSVSWYQQTPGQGLQFLFEYFSETQRNKGNFPGRFSGRQFSNSRSEMNVSTLELGDSALYLCASGEQGQGLNTEAFFGQGTRLTVV.

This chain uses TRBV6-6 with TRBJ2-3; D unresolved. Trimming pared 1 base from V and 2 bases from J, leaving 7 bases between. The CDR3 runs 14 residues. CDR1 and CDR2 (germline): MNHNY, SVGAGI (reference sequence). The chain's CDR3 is CASSYYDATDTQYF. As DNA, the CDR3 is TGTGCCAGCAGTTACTATGACGCCACAGATACGCAGTATTTT.

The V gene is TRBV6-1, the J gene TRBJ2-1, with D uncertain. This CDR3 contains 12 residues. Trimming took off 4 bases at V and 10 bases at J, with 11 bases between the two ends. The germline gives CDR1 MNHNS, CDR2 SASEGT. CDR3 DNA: TGTGCCAGCAGTGGGGCTATGTGGGAGCAGTTCTTC. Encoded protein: CASSGAMWEQFF.

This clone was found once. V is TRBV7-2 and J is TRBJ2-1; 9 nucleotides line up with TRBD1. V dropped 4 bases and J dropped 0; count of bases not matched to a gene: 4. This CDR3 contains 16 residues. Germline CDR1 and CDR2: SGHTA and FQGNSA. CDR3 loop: CASSSGTGSSYNEQFF. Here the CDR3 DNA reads TGTGCCAGCAGCTCCGGGACAGGGAGCTCCTACAATGAGCAGTTCTTC.

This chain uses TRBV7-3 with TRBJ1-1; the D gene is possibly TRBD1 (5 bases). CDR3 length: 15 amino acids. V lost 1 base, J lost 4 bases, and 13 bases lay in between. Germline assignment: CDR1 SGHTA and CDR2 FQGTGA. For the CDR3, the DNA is TGTGCCAGCAGCTTAAGTCCGACAGATAGCACTGAAGCTTTCTTT. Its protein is CASSLSPTDSTEAFF.

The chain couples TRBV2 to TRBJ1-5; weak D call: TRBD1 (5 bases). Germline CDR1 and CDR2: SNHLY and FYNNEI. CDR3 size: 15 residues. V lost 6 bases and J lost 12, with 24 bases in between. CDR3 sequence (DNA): TGTGCCAGCAGGGGAGGACACGACCCATTCAGGCTCCAGCATTTT. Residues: CASRGGHDPFRLQHF.

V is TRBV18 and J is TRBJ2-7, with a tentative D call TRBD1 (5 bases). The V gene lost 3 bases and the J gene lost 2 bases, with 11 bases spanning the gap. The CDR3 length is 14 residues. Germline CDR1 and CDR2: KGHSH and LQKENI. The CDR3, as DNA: TGTGCCAGCTCACCTAACAGGACGCCCTACGAGCAGTACTTC. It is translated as CASSPNRTPYEQYF.

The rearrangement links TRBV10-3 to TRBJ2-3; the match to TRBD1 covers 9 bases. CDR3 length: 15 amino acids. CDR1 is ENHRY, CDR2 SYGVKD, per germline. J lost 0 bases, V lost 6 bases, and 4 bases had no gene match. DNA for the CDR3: TGTGCCATCAGAGGAGGGACAGGGAGCACAGATACGCAGTATTTT. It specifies CAIRGGTGSTDTQYF.

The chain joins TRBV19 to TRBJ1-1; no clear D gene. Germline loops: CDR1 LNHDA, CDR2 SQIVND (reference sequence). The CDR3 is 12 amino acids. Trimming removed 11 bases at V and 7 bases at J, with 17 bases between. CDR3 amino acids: CASSSGYDEAFF. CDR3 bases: TGTGCCTCCTCCTCGGGGTATGATGAAGCTTTCTTT.

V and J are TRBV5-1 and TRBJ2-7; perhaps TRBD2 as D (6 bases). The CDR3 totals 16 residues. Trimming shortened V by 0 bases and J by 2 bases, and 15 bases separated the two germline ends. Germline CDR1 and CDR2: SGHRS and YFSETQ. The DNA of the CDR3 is TGCGCCAGCAGCTTGGCCCCTACTAGGACTACCTACGAGCAGTACTTC. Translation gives CASSLAPTRTTYEQYF.

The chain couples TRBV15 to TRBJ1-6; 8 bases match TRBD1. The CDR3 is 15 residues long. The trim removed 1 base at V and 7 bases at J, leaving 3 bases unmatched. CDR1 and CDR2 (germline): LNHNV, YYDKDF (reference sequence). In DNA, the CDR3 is TGTGCCACCAGCAGAGTGACAGGGGCGAATTCACCCCTCCACTTT. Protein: CATSRVTGANSPLHF.

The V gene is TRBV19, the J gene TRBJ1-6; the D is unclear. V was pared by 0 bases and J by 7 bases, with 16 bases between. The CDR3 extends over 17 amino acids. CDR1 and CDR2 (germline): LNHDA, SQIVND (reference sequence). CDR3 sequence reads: CASSIDPGPYRNSPLHF. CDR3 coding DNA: TGTGCCAGTAGTATAGACCCAGGACCCTACCGGAATTCACCCCTCCACTTT.

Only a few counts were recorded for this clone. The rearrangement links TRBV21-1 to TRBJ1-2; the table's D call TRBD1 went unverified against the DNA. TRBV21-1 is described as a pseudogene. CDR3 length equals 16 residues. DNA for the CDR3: TGTGCCAGCAGCAAAGGGACAGGGGGACCTAACTATGGCTACACCTTC. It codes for CASSKGTGGPNYGYTF.

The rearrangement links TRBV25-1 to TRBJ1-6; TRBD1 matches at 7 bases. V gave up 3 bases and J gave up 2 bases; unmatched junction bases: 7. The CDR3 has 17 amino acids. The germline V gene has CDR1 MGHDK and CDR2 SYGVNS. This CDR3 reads CASSDSRGTAYNSPLHF. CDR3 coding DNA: TGTGCCAGCAGTGACTCCAGGGGGACAGCCTATAATTCACCCCTCCACTTT.